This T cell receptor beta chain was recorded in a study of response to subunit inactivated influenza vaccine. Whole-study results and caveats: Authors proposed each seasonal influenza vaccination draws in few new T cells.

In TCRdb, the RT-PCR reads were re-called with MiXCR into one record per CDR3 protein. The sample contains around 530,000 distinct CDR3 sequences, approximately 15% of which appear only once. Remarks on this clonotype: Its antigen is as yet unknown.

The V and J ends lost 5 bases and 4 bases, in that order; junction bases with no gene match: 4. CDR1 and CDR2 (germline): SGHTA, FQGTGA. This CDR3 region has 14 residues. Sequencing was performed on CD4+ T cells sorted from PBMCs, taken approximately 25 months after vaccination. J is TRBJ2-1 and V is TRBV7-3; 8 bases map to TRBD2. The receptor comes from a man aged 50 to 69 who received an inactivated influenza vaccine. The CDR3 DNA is TGTGCCAGCAGCCGTAGCGGGAAATACAATGAGCAGTTCTTC. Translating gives CASSRSGKYNEQFF.